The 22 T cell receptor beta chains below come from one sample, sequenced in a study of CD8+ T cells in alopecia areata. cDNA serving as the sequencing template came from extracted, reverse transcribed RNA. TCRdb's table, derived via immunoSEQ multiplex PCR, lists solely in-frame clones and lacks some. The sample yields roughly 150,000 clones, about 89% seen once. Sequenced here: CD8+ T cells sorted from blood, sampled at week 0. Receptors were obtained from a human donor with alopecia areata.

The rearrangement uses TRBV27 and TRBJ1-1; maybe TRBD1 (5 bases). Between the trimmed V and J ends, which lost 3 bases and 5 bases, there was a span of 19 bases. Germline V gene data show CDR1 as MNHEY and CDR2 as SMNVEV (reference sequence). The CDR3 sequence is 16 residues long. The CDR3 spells CASSFTGHKRGTEAFF. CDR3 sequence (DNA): TGTGCCAGCAGTTTTACCGGACACAAAAGGGGAACTGAAGCTTTCTTT.

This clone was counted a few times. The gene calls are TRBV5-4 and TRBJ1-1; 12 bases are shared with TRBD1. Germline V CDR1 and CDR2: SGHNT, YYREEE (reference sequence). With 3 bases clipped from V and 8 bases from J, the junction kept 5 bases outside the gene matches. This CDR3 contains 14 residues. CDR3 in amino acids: CASSWGQGAGEAFF. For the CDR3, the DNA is TGTGCCAGCAGCTGGGGACAGGGGGCGGGGGAAGCTTTCTTT.

The CDR3 sequence is CASRFGPSGELFF. Written as DNA, the CDR3 is TGTGCAAGTCGCTTTGGGCCCAGCGGGGAGCTGTTTTTT. The V call is TRBV12-2, the J call TRBJ2-2; TRBD1, the table's D call, was not compared with the DNA. TRBV12-2 is flagged as a pseudogene. The CDR3 sequence is 13 residues long.

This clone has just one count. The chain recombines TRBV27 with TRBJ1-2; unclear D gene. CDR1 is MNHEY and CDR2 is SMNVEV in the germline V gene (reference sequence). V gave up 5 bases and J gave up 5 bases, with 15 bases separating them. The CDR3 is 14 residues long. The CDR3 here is CASSPRGRGYGYTF. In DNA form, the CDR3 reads TGTGCCAGCAGTCCTAGAGGGAGAGGATATGGCTACACCTTC.

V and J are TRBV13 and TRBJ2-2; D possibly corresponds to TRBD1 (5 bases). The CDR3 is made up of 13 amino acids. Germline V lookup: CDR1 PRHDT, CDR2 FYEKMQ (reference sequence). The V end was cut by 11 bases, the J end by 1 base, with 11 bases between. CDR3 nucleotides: TGTGCCTCAGGGTCAGGGAACACCGGGGAGCTGTTTTTT. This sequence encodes CASGSGNTGELFF. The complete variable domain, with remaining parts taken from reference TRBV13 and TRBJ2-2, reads AAGVIQSPRHLIKEKRETATLKCYPIPRHDTVYWYQQGPGQDPQFLISFYEKMQSDKGSIPDRFSAQQFSDYHSELNMSSLELGDSALYFCASGSGNTGELFFGEGSRLTVL.

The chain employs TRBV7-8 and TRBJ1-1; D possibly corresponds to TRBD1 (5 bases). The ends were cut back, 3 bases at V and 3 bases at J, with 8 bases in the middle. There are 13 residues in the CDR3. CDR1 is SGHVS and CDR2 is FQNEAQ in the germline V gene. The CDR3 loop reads CASSFGGDTEAFF. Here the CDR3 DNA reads TGTGCCAGCAGCTTCGGGGGTGACACTGAAGCTTTCTTT.

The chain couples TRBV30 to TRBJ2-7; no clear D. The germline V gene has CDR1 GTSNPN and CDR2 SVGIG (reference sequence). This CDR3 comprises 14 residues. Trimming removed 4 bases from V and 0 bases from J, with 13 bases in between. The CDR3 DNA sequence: TGTGCCTGGAATGATTTGGCCGACTCCTACGAGCAGTACTTC. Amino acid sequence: CAWNDLADSYEQYF.

The CDR3 protein is CASSLLAGGPGGELFF. For the CDR3, the DNA is TGTGCCAGCAGTCTTCTAGCGGGGGGGCCAGGCGGGGAGCTGTTTTTT. V and J are TRBV4-2 and TRBJ2-2; 12 nucleotides agree with TRBD2. Germline V gene sequence: CDR1 LGHNA, CDR2 YNFKEQ. This CDR3 contains 16 residues. The V segment lost 6 bases and the J segment 7 bases; nucleotides outside the gene matches: 9.

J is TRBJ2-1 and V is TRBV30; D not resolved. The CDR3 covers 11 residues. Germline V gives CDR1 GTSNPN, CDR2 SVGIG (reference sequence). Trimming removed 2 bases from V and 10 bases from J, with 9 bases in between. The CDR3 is CAWSPDSEQFF. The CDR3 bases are TGTGCCTGGAGTCCGGATTCGGAGCAGTTCTTC.

CDR3 amino acids: CASSEKSQGNTIYF. DNA for the CDR3: TGTGCCAGCAGTGAAAAGAGCCAGGGAAACACCATATATTTT. The chain joins TRBV25-1 to TRBJ1-3; D gene uncertain. V was clipped by 2 bases and J by 4 bases, with 9 bases between them. Germline assignment: CDR1 MGHDK and CDR2 SYGVNS. The CDR3 has 14 residues.

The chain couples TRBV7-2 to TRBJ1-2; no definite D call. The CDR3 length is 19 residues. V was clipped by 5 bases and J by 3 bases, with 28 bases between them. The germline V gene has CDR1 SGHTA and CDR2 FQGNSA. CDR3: CASSPGPYGVLPGDYGYTF. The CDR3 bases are TGTGCCAGCAGCCCTGGACCTTATGGGGTCTTACCCGGAGACTATGGCTACACCTTC.

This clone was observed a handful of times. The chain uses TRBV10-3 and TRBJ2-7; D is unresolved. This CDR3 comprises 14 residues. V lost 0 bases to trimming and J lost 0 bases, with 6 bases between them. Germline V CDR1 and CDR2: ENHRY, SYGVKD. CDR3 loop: CAISESSGSYEQYF. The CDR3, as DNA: TGTGCCATCAGTGAGTCGTCGGGCTCCTACGAGCAGTACTTC.

CDR3 amino acids: CASSQEEEYEQYF. As DNA, the CDR3 is TGCGCCAGCAGCCAAGAGGAAGAATACGAGCAGTACTTC. The chain is built from TRBV4-1 and TRBJ2-7, with D uncertain. With 0 bases removed from V and 4 bases from J, the gap between germline ends came to 7 bases. Per germline, CDR1 MGHRA and CDR2 YSYEKL. CDR3 length equals 13 residues.

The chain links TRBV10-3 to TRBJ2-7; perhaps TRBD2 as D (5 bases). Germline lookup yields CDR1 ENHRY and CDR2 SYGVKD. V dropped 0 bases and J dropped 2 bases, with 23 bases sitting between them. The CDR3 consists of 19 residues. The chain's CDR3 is CAISESLGGRGTVAYEQYF. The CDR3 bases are TGTGCCATCAGTGAGTCGCTAGGAGGACGGGGTACTGTCGCCTACGAGCAGTACTTC.

In DNA form, the CDR3 reads TGCGCCAGCAGCTTGTGGGGGGACGAGCAGTACTTC. Its translation: CASSLWGDEQYF. The chain carries TRBV5-1 and TRBJ2-7; weak D call: TRBD2 (6 bases). This CDR3 has 12 residues. Germline assignment: CDR1 SGHRS and CDR2 YFSETQ. Between the trimmed V and J ends, which lost 1 base and 5 bases, there was a span of 7 bases. Looking up the rest from reference TRBV5-1 and TRBJ2-7 gives the full variable domain: KAGVTQTPRYLIKTRGQQVTLSCSPISGHRSVSWYQQTPGQGLQFLFEYFSETQRNKGNFPGRFSGRQFSNSRSEMNVSTLELGDSALYLCASSLWGDEQYFGPGTRLTVT.

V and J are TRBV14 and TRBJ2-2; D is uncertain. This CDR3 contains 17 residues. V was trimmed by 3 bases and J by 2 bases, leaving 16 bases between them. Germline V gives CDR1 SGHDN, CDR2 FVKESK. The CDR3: CASSHDFWAANTGELFF. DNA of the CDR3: TGTGCCAGCAGCCACGATTTTTGGGCAGCCAACACCGGGGAGCTGTTTTTT.

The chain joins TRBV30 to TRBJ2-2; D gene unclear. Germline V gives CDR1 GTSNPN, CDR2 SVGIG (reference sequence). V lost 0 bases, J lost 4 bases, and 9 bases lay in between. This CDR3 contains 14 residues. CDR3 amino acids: CAWSVIGFTGELFF. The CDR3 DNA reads TGTGCCTGGAGTGTAATTGGGTTCACCGGGGAGCTGTTTTTT.

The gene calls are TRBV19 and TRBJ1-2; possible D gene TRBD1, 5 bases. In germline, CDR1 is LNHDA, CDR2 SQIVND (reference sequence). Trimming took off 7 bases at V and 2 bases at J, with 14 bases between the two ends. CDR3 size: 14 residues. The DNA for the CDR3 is TGTGCCAGTACCCTCGAGACAGAGAACTATGGCTACACCTTC. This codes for CASTLETENYGYTF.

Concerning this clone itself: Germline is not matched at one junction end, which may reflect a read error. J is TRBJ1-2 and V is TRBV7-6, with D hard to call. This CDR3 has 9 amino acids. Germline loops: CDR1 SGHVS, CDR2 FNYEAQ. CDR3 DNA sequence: TGTGCCAGCAGCCCGGGAGAGGACTTC. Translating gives CASSPGEDF.

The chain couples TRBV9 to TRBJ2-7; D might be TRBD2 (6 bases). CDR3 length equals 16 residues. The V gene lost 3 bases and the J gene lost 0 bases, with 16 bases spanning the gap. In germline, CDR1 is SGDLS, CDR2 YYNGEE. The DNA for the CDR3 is TGTGCCAGCAGCGCCGGAGGGGATACGAGCTCCTACGAGCAGTACTTC. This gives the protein CASSAGGDTSSYEQYF.

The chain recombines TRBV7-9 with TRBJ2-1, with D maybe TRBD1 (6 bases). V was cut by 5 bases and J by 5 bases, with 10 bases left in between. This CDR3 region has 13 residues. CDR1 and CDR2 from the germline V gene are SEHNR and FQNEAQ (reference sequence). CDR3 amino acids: CASSPDSNNEQFF. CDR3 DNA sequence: TGTGCCAGCAGCCCGGACAGTAACAATGAGCAGTTCTTC.

CDR3 sequence reads: CASSAFTGELFF. CDR3 coding DNA: TGTGCCAGCAGCGCATTCACCGGGGAGCTGTTTTTT. The chain carries TRBV9 and TRBJ2-2, with D unclear. The germline CDR1 and CDR2 sequences are SGDLS and YYNGEE. V was trimmed by 3 bases and J by 4 bases, leaving 4 bases between them. The CDR3 has 12 residues.